These 31 T cell receptor beta chains came from one sample sequenced in a study of blood T cell repertoires in COVID-19. Produced via immunoSEQ multiplex PCR; TCRdb's table is partial and in-frame only. Altogether more than 300,000 clones are present, 87% being singletons, with the ten largest covering approximately 5.4%. Sample: PBMCs or T cells enriched from blood (not recorded which). Receptors were obtained from a woman younger than 45 who had recovered from COVID-19.

The table lists this clone with a few counts. The chain is built from TRBV28 and TRBJ1-2, with D unresolved. The CDR3 sequence is 14 residues long. Trimming pared 1 base from V and 4 bases from J, leaving 10 bases between. Germline values: CDR1 MDHEN, CDR2 SYDVKM. CDR3 protein: CASSLSREGYGYTF. The CDR3 DNA reads TGTGCCAGCAGTTTATCGAGGGAGGGCTATGGCTACACCTTC.

V gene TRBV10-2 combines with J gene TRBJ1-5; D unresolved. This CDR3 is built from 13 residues. Germline V lookup: CDR1 WSHSY, CDR2 SAAADI. V dropped 6 bases and J dropped 5 bases, with 11 bases sitting between them. As DNA, the CDR3 is TGCGCCAGCAGGGACGGGAGCTATCAGCCCCAGCATTTT. Translation: CASRDGSYQPQHF.

The V and J genes are TRBV2 and TRBJ1-2; D call uncertain. Trimming took off 7 bases at V and 0 bases at J, with 15 bases between the two ends. The CDR3 loop spans 15 amino acids. CDR1 and CDR2 from the germline V gene are SNHLY and FYNNEI. The CDR3 DNA follows: TGTGCCAGCACCATGGGCCCTAACACTAACTATGGCTACACCTTC. The encoded protein is CASTMGPNTNYGYTF.

This clone was detected only once. The chain recombines TRBV2 with TRBJ1-6; D unresolved. The length of the CDR3 is 16 residues. Germline V lookup: CDR1 SNHLY, CDR2 FYNNEI. V was cut by 4 bases and J by 0 bases, with 10 bases left in between. CDR3 nucleotide sequence: TGTGCCAGCAGTGGGACTGGGAGCTCCTATAATTCACCCCTCCACTTT. Its translation: CASSGTGSSYNSPLHF.

This rearrangement joins TRBV4-2 to TRBJ1-5, with unresolved D. Germline-derived CDR1 and CDR2 are LGHNA and YNFKEQ. The CDR3 is 16 amino acids. The V end was cut by 0 bases, the J end by 2 bases, with 11 bases between. CDR3 sequence: CASSQDASGGNQPQHF. DNA for the CDR3: TGTGCCAGCAGCCAAGATGCGTCGGGAGGCAATCAGCCCCAGCATTTT.

The chain carries TRBV19 and TRBJ1-5; 7 nucleotides align to TRBD1. The CDR3 length is 14 residues. V trimming: 4 bases; J trimming: 15 bases; junction bases outside the gene matches: 15. CDR1 and CDR2 (germline): LNHDA, SQIVND (reference sequence). CDR3 region: CASSTTGTVEIRHF. The CDR3 DNA sequence: TGTGCCAGTAGTACCACCGGGACAGTGGAAATACGGCATTTT. Variable domain in full (rest from reference TRBV19 and TRBJ1-5): DGGITQSPKYLFRKEGQNVTLSCEQNLNHDAMYWYRQDPGQGLRLIYYSQIVNDFQKGDIAEGYSVSREKKESFPLTVTSAQKNPTAFYLCASSTTGTVEIRHFGDGTRLSIL.

The chain couples TRBV19 to TRBJ2-7; 9 bases are shared with TRBD1. The CDR3 totals 14 residues. CDR1 is LNHDA, CDR2 SQIVND, per germline (reference sequence). J gave up 4 bases and V 6 bases, and 7 bases lay outside the gene matches. CDR3 loop: CASSRTGELYEQYF. As DNA, the CDR3 is TGTGCCAGTAGCCGGACAGGGGAATTATACGAGCAGTACTTC. The entire variable domain, with the rest obtained from reference TRBV19 and TRBJ2-7, is as follows: DGGITQSPKYLFRKEGQNVTLSCEQNLNHDAMYWYRQDPGQGLRLIYYSQIVNDFQKGDIAEGYSVSREKKESFPLTVTSAQKNPTAFYLCASSRTGELYEQYFGPGTRLTVT.

The chain joins TRBV21-1 to TRBJ1-2; the DNA was not used to check the table's D call, TRBD1. TRBV21-1 is listed as a pseudogene. CDR3 length equals 12 residues. Here the CDR3 DNA reads TGTGCCAGCAGGGCCGGGACAGGGGACTACACCTTC. It codes for CASRAGTGDYTF.

This chain links TRBV3-1 (or the pseudogene TRBV3-2) with TRBJ2-6, with TRBD1 matching 9 bases. V shed 5 bases and J 2 bases; nucleotides not matched to a gene: 1. Per the germline V gene, CDR1 is LGHDT and CDR2 is YNNKEL (reference sequence). This CDR3 is built from 15 residues. CDR3 sequence reads: CASSWTGAGANVLTF. In nucleotides, the CDR3 is TGTGCCAGCAGCTGGACAGGGGCTGGGGCCAACGTCCTGACTTTC.

The V and J genes are TRBV6-5 and TRBJ2-7, with 10 bases identical to TRBD1. The germline CDR1 and CDR2 sequences are MNHEY and SVGAGI. The ends lost 10 bases at V and 6 bases at J; junction bases unmatched: 6. The CDR3 sequence is 12 residues long. The CDR3 is CATGTGVFEQYF. CDR3 in DNA: TGTGCCACCGGGACAGGGGTATTCGAGCAGTACTTC.

J is TRBJ2-5 and V is TRBV5-1, with a possible D match to TRBD1 (7 bases). Trimming stripped 0 bases from V and 4 bases from J, with 13 bases between. The germline V gene has CDR1 SGHRS and CDR2 YFSETQ. This CDR3 has 15 residues. The CDR3 spells CASSLGFQGGETQYF. CDR3 bases: TGCGCCAGCAGCTTGGGCTTTCAGGGGGGAGAGACCCAGTACTTC.

The genes are TRBV7-9 and TRBJ1-5, with D possibly matching TRBD1 (6 bases). This CDR3 has 15 amino acids. V gave up 4 bases and J gave up 9 bases, with 19 bases separating them. Germline loops: CDR1 SEHNR, CDR2 FQNEAQ (reference sequence). CDR3 amino acids: CASSSQGGPQRPQHF. CDR3 nucleotides: TGTGCCAGCAGCTCACAGGGAGGGCCTCAGCGGCCCCAGCATTTT.

V is TRBV19 and J is TRBJ1-2, with a weak D call TRBD1 (5 bases). Looked up from germline, CDR1 is LNHDA and CDR2 is SQIVND (reference sequence). The CDR3 extends over 16 amino acids. The V end was cut by 3 bases, the J end by 1 base, with 15 bases between. CDR3 DNA: TGTGCCAGTAGTATGGGGCCCAATCCTGGTAACTATGGCTACACCTTC. This gives the protein CASSMGPNPGNYGYTF.

The chain employs TRBV7-8 and TRBJ1-5; D might be TRBD1 (5 bases). The V end was cut by 1 base, the J end by 0 bases, with 10 bases between. Germline CDR1 is SGHVS and CDR2 is FQNEAQ. The CDR3 spans 16 residues. CDR3 bases: TGTGCCAGCAGCTTAGGGGGCAGACCTAGCAATCAGCCCCAGCATTTT. This translates into CASSLGGRPSNQPQHF.

The J gene is TRBJ1-1, the V gene TRBV30, with D perhaps matching TRBD1 (6 bases). The CDR3 length is 13 residues. Trimming removed 8 bases at V and 3 bases at J, with 16 bases between. The V gene's germline CDR1 is GTSNPN and CDR2 SVGIG (reference sequence). The CDR3 coding sequence is TGTGCCCAAAGCGGGGGGGCGGACACTGAAGCTTTCTTT. Translated, it gives CAQSGGADTEAFF.

This chain uses TRBV13 with TRBJ2-1; 7 bases are a match to TRBD2. Germline CDR1 and CDR2: PRHDT and FYEKMQ (reference sequence). The CDR3 covers 13 residues. Trimming removed 5 bases from V and 8 bases from J; junction bases left unmatched: 6. In DNA form, the CDR3 reads TGTGCCAGCAGCCCGGGACTAACTGATGAGCAGTTCTTC. This sequence encodes CASSPGLTDEQFF.

This chain uses TRBV30 with TRBJ2-1, with TRBD2 identical over 7 bases. V shed 8 bases and J 7 bases; nucleotides not matched to a gene: 5. The CDR3 runs to 11 residues. In germline, CDR1 is GTSNPN, CDR2 SVGIG (reference sequence). The CDR3 coding sequence is TGTGCCCAAACCGGGGGGAATGAGCAGTTCTTC. It codes for CAQTGGNEQFF.

CDR3 protein: CASRGMTGFNEKLFF. The CDR3 nucleotides read TGTGCCAGTAGGGGAATGACAGGCTTTAATGAAAAACTGTTTTTT. The V call is TRBV19, the J call TRBJ1-4; D is possibly TRBD1 (6 bases). From germline, CDR1 is LNHDA and CDR2 SQIVND (reference sequence). The CDR3 has 15 amino acids. Deletions cut 6 bases from V and 4 bases from J, with 15 bases between.

The chain combines TRBV7-2 with TRBJ2-3; tentative D call: TRBD2 (7 bases). CDR1 is SGHTA and CDR2 is FQGNSA in the germline V gene. V lost 4 bases and J lost 1, with 12 bases in between. The CDR3 has 15 residues. The CDR3 nucleotides read TGTGCCAGCAGCTCATCGGGGGGCCGCACAGATACGCAGTATTTT. Amino acids: CASSSSGGRTDTQYF.

The CDR3 is CASSIVGQGLNNEQFF. CDR3 nucleotides: TGTGCCAGTAGTATAGTTGGGCAGGGACTCAACAATGAGCAGTTCTTC. The chain uses TRBV19 and TRBJ2-1, with a weak D call TRBD2 (6 bases). V was clipped by 1 base and J by 5 bases, with 15 bases between them. The CDR3 length is 16 residues. In germline, CDR1 is LNHDA, CDR2 SQIVND (reference sequence). The full variable domain, completed using reference TRBV19 and TRBJ2-1, is DGGITQSPKYLFRKEGQNVTLSCEQNLNHDAMYWYRQDPGQGLRLIYYSQIVNDFQKGDIAEGYSVSREKKESFPLTVTSAQKNPTAFYLCASSIVGQGLNNEQFFGPGTRLTVL.

The rearrangement uses TRBV7-9 and TRBJ2-7; 7 bases are a match to TRBD2. Germline CDR1 and CDR2: SEHNR and FQNEAQ (reference sequence). V shed 2 bases, J shed 3 bases, and the junction held 10 bases outside the gene matches. The CDR3 spans 16 residues. The CDR3 loop is CASSLSRGGFIYEQYF. CDR3 sequence (DNA): TGTGCCAGCAGCTTAAGCCGCGGGGGATTTATCTACGAGCAGTACTTC. The entire variable domain, with the rest obtained from reference TRBV7-9 and TRBJ2-7, is as follows: DTGVSQNPRHKITKRGQNVTFRCDPISEHNRLYWYRQTLGQGPEFLTYFQNEAQLEKSRLLSDRFSAERPKGSFSTLEIQRTEQGDSAMYLCASSLSRGGFIYEQYFGPGTRLTVT.

V gene TRBV30 combines with J gene TRBJ2-1; perhaps TRBD2 as D (7 bases). CDR3 size: 13 residues. The V end lost 0 bases, the J end lost 7 bases, and 10 bases lay between the germline ends. Germline-derived CDR1 and CDR2 are GTSNPN and SVGIG (reference sequence). This CDR3 is CAWSVRGGNEQFF. The DNA of the CDR3 is TGTGCCTGGAGTGTAAGGGGGGGAAATGAGCAGTTCTTC. Based on the CDR3 plus reference TRBV30 and TRBJ2-1, the full variable domain is SQTIHQWPATLVQPVGSPLSLECTVEGTSNPNLYWYRQAAGRGLQLLFYSVGIGQISSEVPQNLSASRPQDRQFILSSKKLLLSDSGFYLCAWSVRGGNEQFFGPGTRLTVL.

The J gene is TRBJ2-2, the V gene TRBV30; no reliable D call. V was pared by 3 bases and J by 1 base, with 12 bases between. Looked up from germline, CDR1 is GTSNPN and CDR2 is SVGIG (reference sequence). The CDR3 loop spans 15 amino acids. This CDR3 is CAWRLKTGNTGELFF. CDR3 bases: TGTGCCTGGAGACTAAAAACTGGGAACACCGGGGAGCTGTTTTTT.

V is TRBV7-9 and J is TRBJ1-1; D unclear. Germline V gene lookup returns CDR1 SEHNR and CDR2 FQNEAQ (reference sequence). V was pared by 5 bases and J by 4 bases, with 14 bases between. The CDR3 is 14 residues long. The CDR3 is CASSKRGVGTEAFF. The DNA for the CDR3 is TGTGCCAGCAGCAAACGGGGAGTAGGCACTGAAGCTTTCTTT.

A note on this clone: The same CDR3 arises from other DNA sequences in this sample as well. This chain uses TRBV6-2 or TRBV6-3 with TRBJ1-6, with 8 bases fitting TRBD1. CDR1 is MNHEY, CDR2 SVGEGT, per germline. The CDR3 consists of 14 residues. V dropped 3 bases and J dropped 10; count of bases not matched to a gene: 5. CDR3 in amino acids: CASSYGQGGSPLHF. The CDR3 nucleotides read TGTGCCAGCAGTTATGGACAGGGCGGATCACCCCTCCACTTT.

CDR3 in DNA: TGTGCTAGTGGTTTGTCTGGCGGCGTGGATTATGGCTACACCTTC. Its translation: CASGLSGGVDYGYTF. This chain uses TRBV12-5 with TRBJ1-2; D gene ambiguous. The CDR3 runs to 15 residues. Germline CDR1 and CDR2: LGHNT and FRNRAP. V dropped 2 bases and J dropped 5 bases, with 15 bases sitting between them.

V gene TRBV27 combines with J gene TRBJ2-4, with D possibly TRBD1 on 5 matching bases. The CDR3 consists of 17 residues. Germline V gene lookup returns CDR1 MNHEY and CDR2 SMNVEV (reference sequence). Trimming removed 4 bases from V and 1 base from J, with 17 bases in between. The CDR3 sequence: CASSSTTALGAKNIQYF. For the CDR3, the DNA is TGTGCCAGCAGTTCTACGACAGCCCTGGGGGCCAAAAACATTCAGTACTTC.

Comment on this clone: This sample includes further DNA sequences coding for the same CDR3. V is TRBV5-1 and J is TRBJ2-6, with D maybe TRBD1 (5 bases). Trimming took off 4 bases at V and 2 bases at J, with 10 bases between the two ends. This CDR3 is 15 amino acids long. Germline loops: CDR1 SGHRS, CDR2 YFSETQ. The CDR3 reads CASSLTGPGANVLTF. In DNA, the CDR3 is TGCGCCAGCAGCCTAACAGGCCCTGGGGCCAACGTCCTGACTTTC.

This clone was seen ten or more times. CDR3 nucleotide sequence: TGTGCCAGCAGGCGGCAGACGACAGGGGTCTATGGCTACACCTTC. Protein: CASRRQTTGVYGYTF. V gene TRBV6-5 combines with J gene TRBJ1-2, with TRBD1 matching over 8 bases. The trim removed 6 bases at V and 4 bases at J, leaving 10 bases unmatched. Germline CDR1 MNHEY, CDR2 SVGAGI. The CDR3 runs 15 residues.

V gene TRBV7-3 combines with J gene TRBJ2-7; 7 bases align to TRBD1. Trimming cost V 5 bases and J 4 bases; bases outside gene matches: 11. CDR1 and CDR2 from the germline V gene are SGHTA and FQGTGA. This CDR3 spans 15 amino acids. In DNA, the CDR3 is TGTGCCAGCAGCCTCGCTGAGGGGGCGCGGTACGAGCAGTACTTC. It specifies CASSLAEGARYEQYF.

This sequence joins TRBV15 and TRBJ1-2; 7 bases line up with TRBD1. V lost 1 base, J lost 7 bases, and 9 bases stayed unmatched. Germline lookup yields CDR1 LNHNV and CDR2 YYDKDF (reference sequence). The CDR3 is 15 residues long. The chain's CDR3 is CATSRGDRESVGYTF. The CDR3 coding sequence is TGTGCCACCAGCAGAGGCGACAGGGAGTCGGTTGGCTACACCTTC.